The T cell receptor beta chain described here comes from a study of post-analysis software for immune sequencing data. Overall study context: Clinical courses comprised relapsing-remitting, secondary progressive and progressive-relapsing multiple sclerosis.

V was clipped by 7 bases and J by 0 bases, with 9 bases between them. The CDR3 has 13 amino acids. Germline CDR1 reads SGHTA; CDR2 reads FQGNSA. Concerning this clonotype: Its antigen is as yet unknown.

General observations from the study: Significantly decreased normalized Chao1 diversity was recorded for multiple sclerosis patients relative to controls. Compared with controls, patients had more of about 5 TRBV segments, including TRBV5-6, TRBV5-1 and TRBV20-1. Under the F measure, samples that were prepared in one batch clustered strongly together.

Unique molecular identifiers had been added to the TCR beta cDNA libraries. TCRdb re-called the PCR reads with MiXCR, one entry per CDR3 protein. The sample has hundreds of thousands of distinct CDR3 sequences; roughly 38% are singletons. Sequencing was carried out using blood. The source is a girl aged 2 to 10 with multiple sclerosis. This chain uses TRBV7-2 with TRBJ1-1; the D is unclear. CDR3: CASMLGVNTEAFF. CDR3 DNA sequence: TGTGCCAGCATGCTTGGGGTGAACACTGAAGCTTTCTTT.